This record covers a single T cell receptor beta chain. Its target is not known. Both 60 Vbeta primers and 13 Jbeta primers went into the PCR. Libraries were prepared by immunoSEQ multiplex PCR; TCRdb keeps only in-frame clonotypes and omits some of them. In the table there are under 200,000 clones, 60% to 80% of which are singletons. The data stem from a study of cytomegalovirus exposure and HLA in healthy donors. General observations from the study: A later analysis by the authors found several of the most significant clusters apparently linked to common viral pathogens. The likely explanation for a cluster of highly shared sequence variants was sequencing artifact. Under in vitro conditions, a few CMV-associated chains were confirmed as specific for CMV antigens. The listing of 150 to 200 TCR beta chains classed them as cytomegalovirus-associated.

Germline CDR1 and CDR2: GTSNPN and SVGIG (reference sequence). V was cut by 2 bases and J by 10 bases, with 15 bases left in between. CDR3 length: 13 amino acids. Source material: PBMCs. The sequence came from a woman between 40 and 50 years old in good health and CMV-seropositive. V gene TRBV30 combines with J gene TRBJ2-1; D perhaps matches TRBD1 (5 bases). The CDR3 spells CAWSKARGREQFF. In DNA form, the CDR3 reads TGTGCCTGGAGTAAGGCTAGGGGAAGGGAGCAGTTCTTC. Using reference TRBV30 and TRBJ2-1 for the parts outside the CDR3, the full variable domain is SQTIHQWPATLVQPVGSPLSLECTVEGTSNPNLYWYRQAAGRGLQLLFYSVGIGQISSEVPQNLSASRPQDRQFILSSKKLLLSDSGFYLCAWSKARGREQFFGPGTRLTVL.